This T cell receptor beta chain was found in a study of shared clonotypes between healthy human individuals. Unmatched junction bases numbered 3, after V lost 3 bases and J lost 3 bases. Germline assignment: CDR1 LGHNA and CDR2 YSLEER. This CDR3 has 14 residues. It was CD45RO-negative cells, positively selected for CCR7, that made up naive CD8 cells, with terminally differentiated effector memory CD45RA+ cells excluded. Each subset's genomic DNA was shared equally among a number of immunoSEQ plates. The protocol was immunoSEQ multiplex PCR, while the TCRdb copy is restricted to in-frame clones and leaves out a portion. This table holds about 820,000 clones, over 90% found once.

The TCR originated in a man aged 30 to 45 in good health. The genes are TRBV4-3 and TRBJ2-7; the match to TRBD2 covers 9 bases. The specimen sequenced was naive CD8+ T cells sorted from blood. CDR3 sequence (DNA): TGCGCCAGCAGCCAGGGACTAGCAGGCTACGAGCAGTACTTC. As protein: CASSQGLAGYEQYF.